These 27 T cell receptor beta chains came from one sample sequenced in a study of blood T cell repertoires in COVID-19. The assay was immunoSEQ multiplex PCR, and TCRdb's table has in-frame clones only and misses some. This sample has some 200,000 clones; approximately 87% occur once, and the top ten carry over 3.5%. The sequenced material came from peripheral blood. These TCRs come from a young man with active or convalescent COVID-19.

The gene calls are TRBV2 and TRBJ1-1; D not resolved. CDR3 length: 13 amino acids. Trimming left V 8 bases short and J 4 bases short, with 14 bases between. Germline V CDR1 and CDR2: SNHLY, FYNNEI. This CDR3 reads CASSGDRSTEAFF. The CDR3 nucleotides are TGTGCCAGCTCCGGGGATAGGAGCACTGAAGCTTTCTTT.

In its sample, this clone was seen once. This chain uses TRBV11-3 with TRBJ1-2; no clear D. Germline loops: CDR1 SGHNT, CDR2 YENEEA. Trimming removed 0 bases from V and 7 bases from J, with 9 bases in between. The length of the CDR3 is 13 residues. CDR3 sequence reads: CASSLEGGRGYTF. The CDR3 region has the DNA TGTGCCAGCAGCTTAGAGGGAGGTCGTGGCTACACCTTC.

As concerns this clone: The identical CDR3 is also encoded by other nucleotide sequences in the sample. The V gene is TRBV5-4, the J gene TRBJ1-1; a possible D gene is TRBD1 (5 bases). Trimming removed 0 bases at V and 0 bases at J, with 6 bases between. Germline V lookup: CDR1 SGHNT, CDR2 YYREEE (reference sequence). The CDR3 length is 14 residues. The CDR3 DNA reads as TGTGCCAGCAGCTTGGACAGGATGAACACTGAAGCTTTCTTT. It yields the protein CASSLDRMNTEAFF.

This clone was counted a single time. The chain employs TRBV4-1 and TRBJ2-5; tentatively, D is TRBD2 (6 bases). Germline CDR1 and CDR2: MGHRA and YSYEKL. The CDR3 has 14 residues. Deletions cut 6 bases from V and 2 bases from J, with 13 bases between. The CDR3 reads CASRDAGLQETQYF. The CDR3 DNA sequence: TGCGCCAGCAGGGATGCGGGGTTACAAGAGACCCAGTACTTC.

CDR3: CASSDGQGRKAFF. The CDR3 bases are TGTGCCAGCTCAGATGGACAGGGACGAAAAGCTTTCTTT. This sequence joins TRBV18 and TRBJ1-1; 8 bases agree with TRBD1. Losses at the gene ends were 5 bases for V and 9 bases for J; bases not matched to a gene: 8. The CDR3 consists of 13 residues. Germline CDR1 is KGHSH and CDR2 is LQKENI.

The V call is TRBV10-3, the J call TRBJ1-1; D possibly corresponds to TRBD1 (5 bases). V shed 0 bases and J shed 8 bases, with 10 bases lying between them. CDR1 is ENHRY, CDR2 SYGVKD, per germline. The CDR3 has 13 amino acids. The CDR3 DNA sequence: TGTGCCATCAGTGAGTCGGGGGGAGGGGAAGCTTTCTTT. It encodes CAISESGGGEAFF.

V is TRBV10-3 and J is TRBJ1-1; maybe TRBD1 (5 bases). CDR3 length: 12 amino acids. V was shortened by 6 bases and J by 11 bases, with 16 bases between the two germline ends. Germline values: CDR1 ENHRY, CDR2 SYGVKD. The DNA for the CDR3 is TGTGCCATCAGCAGGGAATCGGAAATGGCTTTCTTT. This codes for CAISRESEMAFF.

As regards this clone: This same CDR3 is encoded by further DNA sequences in the sample. The gene calls are TRBV28 and TRBJ2-3; D is uncertain. The ends were cut back, 6 bases at V and 0 bases at J, with 4 bases in the middle. The CDR3 has 12 residues. The germline V gene has CDR1 MDHEN and CDR2 SYDVKM. The CDR3 sequence is CASSLSTDTQYF. DNA for the CDR3: TGTGCCAGCAGCCTGAGCACAGATACGCAGTATTTT.

The chain couples TRBV11-2 to TRBJ2-1; tentatively, D is TRBD1 (6 bases). The V gene's germline CDR1 is SGHAT and CDR2 FQNNGV. Trimming stripped 5 bases from V and 8 bases from J, with 22 bases between. CDR3 length equals 16 residues. The CDR3 DNA sequence: TGTGCCAGCAGCCGAATAGGGGGAAACAGGGAAGATGAGCAGTTCTTC. As protein: CASSRIGGNREDEQFF.

The DNA for the CDR3 is TGTGCCAGCAGCTTAAGACAGGGTAGAGCCTACGAGCAGTACTTC. The encoded protein is CASSLRQGRAYEQYF. This chain joins TRBV7-2 and TRBJ2-7, with 7 bases aligning to TRBD1. The CDR3 loop spans 15 amino acids. Germline CDR1 is SGHTA and CDR2 is FQGNSA. V gave up 2 bases and J gave up 2 bases; unmatched junction bases: 6.

The J gene is TRBJ1-5, the V gene TRBV5-1, with D maybe TRBD1 (6 bases). CDR3 size: 14 residues. Germline values: CDR1 SGHRS, CDR2 YFSETQ. The V end lost 4 bases, the J end lost 6 bases, and 14 bases lay between the germline ends. CDR3 in DNA: TGCGCCAGCAGCAGGGAGGGGGGGACTCAGCCCCAGCATTTT. Its protein product is CASSREGGTQPQHF.

V is TRBV4-3 and J is TRBJ2-3; TRBD1 aligns across 8 bases. CDR3 length: 17 residues. The junction had 7 bases not matched to a gene; V was cut back by 0 bases and J by 2 bases. From germline, CDR1 is LGHNA and CDR2 YSLEER. In DNA, the CDR3 is TGCGCCAGCAGCCAAGAGATAGGACAGGGCCACACAGATACGCAGTATTTT. It codes for CASSQEIGQGHTDTQYF.

The V gene is TRBV6-5, the J gene TRBJ1-1; 9 bases line up with TRBD1. V lost 6 bases to trimming and J lost 6 bases; unmatched junction nucleotides: 5. From germline, CDR1 is MNHEY and CDR2 SVGAGI. The CDR3 consists of 13 residues. CDR3 region: CASRQGAFSEAFF. Written as DNA, the CDR3 is TGTGCCAGCAGACAGGGGGCGTTCTCTGAAGCTTTCTTT.

The CDR3 protein is CASTPLAGYNEQFF. CDR3 in DNA: TGTGCCAGTACCCCACTAGCGGGGTACAATGAGCAGTTCTTC. J is TRBJ2-1 and V is TRBV19, with 10 positions matching TRBD2. This CDR3 has 14 residues. Germline loops: CDR1 LNHDA, CDR2 SQIVND (reference sequence). The trim removed 7 bases at V and 4 bases at J, leaving 4 bases unmatched.

This chain connects TRBV5-1 to TRBJ1-5; TRBD1 might be the D (5 bases). The germline CDR1 and CDR2 sequences are SGHRS and YFSETQ. The CDR3 has 15 amino acids. Trimming took 1 base from V and 2 from J, leaving 10 bases between them. The CDR3 DNA sequence: TGCGCCAGCAGCTTGACAGGAGTGGGCAATCAGCCCCAGCATTTT. Translated: CASSLTGVGNQPQHF.

The gene calls are TRBV7-2 and TRBJ1-2; D remains ambiguous. Trimming took off 1 base at V and 8 bases at J, with 14 bases between the two ends. The CDR3 spans 14 residues. Germline-derived CDR1 and CDR2 are SGHTA and FQGNSA. The CDR3 DNA follows: TGTGCCAGCAGCTTAGACTTGGCGGTGTGGGGCTACACCTTC. This translates into CASSLDLAVWGYTF.

The sample holds one count of this clone. The rearrangement links TRBV2 to TRBJ1-1; 8 nucleotides match TRBD1. This CDR3 has 12 amino acids. Germline CDR1 SNHLY, CDR2 FYNNEI. V was pared by 3 bases and J by 6 bases, with 0 bases of the junction left unmatched. The DNA for the CDR3 is TGTGCCAGCAGTGACAGGGGGCCTGAAGCTTTCTTT. It specifies CASSDRGPEAFF.

This chain joins TRBV7-9 and TRBJ1-5; possibly TRBD1 for D (5 bases). With 3 bases removed from V and 7 bases from J, the gap between germline ends came to 13 bases. The CDR3 has 14 amino acids. Germline loops: CDR1 SEHNR, CDR2 FQNEAQ (reference sequence). CDR3 coding DNA: TGTGCCAGCAGCTTCGCAGGGTCCGTGCAGCCCCAGCATTTT. This gives the protein CASSFAGSVQPQHF.

J is TRBJ2-1 and V is TRBV4-2, with D possibly TRBD1 on 6 matching bases. V was shortened by 4 bases and J by 4 bases, with 11 bases between the two germline ends. Germline V gives CDR1 LGHNA, CDR2 YNFKEQ. CDR3 length: 14 residues. CDR3 in amino acids: CASSPYREYNEQFF. In DNA form, the CDR3 reads TGTGCCAGCAGCCCCTACAGGGAATACAATGAGCAGTTCTTC.

The chain combines TRBV7-9 with TRBJ1-2; D is unresolved. The CDR3 sequence is 13 residues long. Germline V gene lookup returns CDR1 SEHNR and CDR2 FQNEAQ (reference sequence). Deletions cut 0 bases from V and 5 bases from J, with 7 bases between. DNA for the CDR3: TGTGCCAGCAGCTTAGCGCCCGGGTATGGCTACACCTTC. Residues: CASSLAPGYGYTF. The full variable domain, its missing parts supplied by reference TRBV7-9 and TRBJ1-2, is DTGVSQNPRHKITKRGQNVTFRCDPISEHNRLYWYRQTLGQGPEFLTYFQNEAQLEKSRLLSDRFSAERPKGSFSTLEIQRTEQGDSAMYLCASSLAPGYGYTFGSGTRLTVV.

This clone has only a few counts. V is TRBV24-1 and J is TRBJ2-3; no clear D gene. Germline values: CDR1 KGHDR, CDR2 SFDVKD. The CDR3 has 16 amino acids. Trimming took 4 bases from V and 0 from J, leaving 13 bases between them. This CDR3 reads CATSDLFFGSTDTQYF. CDR3 in DNA: TGTGCCACCAGTGACCTATTTTTTGGTAGCACAGATACGCAGTATTTT.

V and J are TRBV18 and TRBJ2-1, with no clear D. This CDR3 region has 15 residues. The V end lost 4 bases, the J end lost 0 bases, and 10 bases lay between the germline ends. Per germline, CDR1 KGHSH and CDR2 LQKENI. CDR3 in amino acids: CASSRISSSYNEQFF. The CDR3 DNA is TGTGCCAGCTCACGAATTTCCAGCTCCTACAATGAGCAGTTCTTC.

In DNA form, the CDR3 reads TGTGCCAGCAGCCTCTCGCGGAGCTCTGGAAACACCATATATTTT. Its translation: CASSLSRSSGNTIYF. This chain connects TRBV5-4 to TRBJ1-3; D is unclear. The CDR3 contains 15 residues. Germline lookup yields CDR1 SGHNT and CDR2 YYREEE (reference sequence). Trimming left V 4 bases short and J 0 bases short, with 11 bases between.

The chain couples TRBV9 to TRBJ2-2; 8 nucleotides agree with TRBD2. Looked up from germline, CDR1 is SGDLS and CDR2 is YYNGEE. Germline trimming cut 3 bases from V and 2 bases from J; bases unmatched to any gene: 3. The CDR3 is made up of 15 amino acids. CDR3 amino acids: CASSAGGVNTGELFF. CDR3 sequence (DNA): TGTGCCAGCAGCGCCGGGGGGGTTAACACCGGGGAGCTGTTTTTT. Variable domain in full (rest from reference TRBV9 and TRBJ2-2): DSGVTQTPKHLITATGQRVTLRCSPRSGDLSVYWYQQSLDQGLQFLIQYYNGEERAKGNILERFSAQQFPDLHSELNLSSLELGDSALYFCASSAGGVNTGELFFGEGSRLTVL.

This chain links TRBV5-6 with TRBJ1-2, with D possibly TRBD1 on 5 matching bases. Trimming took 6 bases from V and 0 from J, leaving 15 bases between them. CDR1 is SGHDT and CDR2 is YYEEEE in the germline V gene. The CDR3 contains 15 residues. The CDR3 region is CASMPGRYSNYGYTF. For the CDR3, the DNA is TGTGCCAGCATGCCAGGGCGATATTCTAACTATGGCTACACCTTC.

The CDR3 here is CASSQEEAGEYEQYF. The DNA of the CDR3 is TGTGCCAGCAGCCAAGAGGAGGCGGGAGAGTACGAGCAGTACTTC. This chain joins TRBV4-2 and TRBJ2-7; 7 bases line up with TRBD2. V trimming: 0 bases; J trimming: 4 bases; junction bases outside the gene matches: 6. Germline lookup yields CDR1 LGHNA and CDR2 YNFKEQ. There are 15 residues in the CDR3.

This chain joins TRBV5-5 and TRBJ2-2; 7 bases agree with TRBD1. J was trimmed by 7 bases and V by 5 bases; bases with no gene match: 14. The germline gives CDR1 SGHKS, CDR2 YYEKEE (reference sequence). The CDR3 runs to 16 residues. CDR3 coding DNA: TGTGCCAGCAGTCAGGGGGTAAGGGGATCCCACGGGGAGCTGTTTTTT. Translating it yields CASSQGVRGSHGELFF.